This T cell receptor (beta chain) was captured by sequencing in a study of cytomegalovirus exposure and HLA in healthy donors. Regarding this clone: The antigen is not known.

Use of 60 Vbeta and 13 Jbeta primers characterized the PCR. The repertoire was sequenced with immunoSEQ multiplex PCR; TCRdb's copy has only in-frame clones and lacks some. The repertoire holds over 100,000 clones, with 78% as singletons. Overall study findings and caveats: Some TCR beta chains (roughly 160 of them) were listed as cytomegalovirus-associated.

In germline, CDR1 is MNHEY, CDR2 SMNVEV (reference sequence). This CDR3 contains 16 residues. The specimen was PBMCs. The chain links TRBV27 to TRBJ2-1; 9 nucleotides agree with TRBD2. The sequence came from a young woman in good health and CMV-seropositive. The DNA of the CDR3 is TGTGGTACGCTGGCGGGGGGGTCGAGCTCCTACAATGAGCAGTTCTTC. Its translation: CGTLAGGSSSYNEQFF.